Described below is a single TCR beta chain sequence and its context. This CDR3 comprises 14 residues. Germline V gene data show CDR1 as MNHEY and CDR2 as SVGAGI. V lost 6 bases to trimming and J lost 0 bases; unmatched junction nucleotides: 4. This sample was taken from a study of blood T cell repertoires in COVID-19. Authors' methods: The assay estimated nucleated cells by amplifying reference gene primers. This table comes from immunoSEQ multiplex PCR, and its TCRdb copy is limited to in-frame clones, with some not included. The V and J calls and clone size were taken over from that table, and D and trimming were inferred from the DNA. The sample has 86,000 or so clones; roughly four fifths are singletons.

The origin of this receptor is a woman over 75 with acute or convalescent COVID-19. The rearrangement joins TRBV6-5 to TRBJ2-7; 8 nucleotides align to TRBD1. The source material was peripheral blood. CDR3 DNA: TGTGCCAGCAGGCTAACAGGGGGCTCCTACGAGCAGTACTTC. Encoded protein: CASRLTGGSYEQYF.